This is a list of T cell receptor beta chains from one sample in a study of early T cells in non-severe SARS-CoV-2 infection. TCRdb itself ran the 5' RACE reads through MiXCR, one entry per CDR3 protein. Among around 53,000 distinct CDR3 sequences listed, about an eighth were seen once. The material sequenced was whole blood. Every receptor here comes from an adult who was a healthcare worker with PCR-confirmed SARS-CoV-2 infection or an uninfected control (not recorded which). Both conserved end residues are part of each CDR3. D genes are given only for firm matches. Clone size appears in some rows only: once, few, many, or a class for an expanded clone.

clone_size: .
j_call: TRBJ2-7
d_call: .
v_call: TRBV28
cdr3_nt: TGTGCCAGCACCGACGGGCAGCAGTACGAGCAGTACTTC
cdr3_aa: CASTDGQQYEQYF

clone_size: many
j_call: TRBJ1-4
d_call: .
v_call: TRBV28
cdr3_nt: TGTGCCAGCAGTTTAACTTGGGGGCCTCTTAATGAAAAACTGTTTTTT
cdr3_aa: CASSLTWGPLNEKLFF

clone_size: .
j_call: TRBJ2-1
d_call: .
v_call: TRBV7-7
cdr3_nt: TGTGCTAGCAGCTTAGGGGGTTATGGGGATGAGCAGTTCTTC
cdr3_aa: CASSLGGYGDEQFF

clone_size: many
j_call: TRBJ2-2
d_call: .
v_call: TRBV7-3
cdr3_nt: TGTGCCAGCAGCTTAAGGGGGACCTCTAGGCTCGACACCGGGGAGCTGTTTTTT
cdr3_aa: CASSLRGTSRLDTGELFF

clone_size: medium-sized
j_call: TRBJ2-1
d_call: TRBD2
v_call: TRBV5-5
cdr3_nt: TGTGCCAGCAGCTTTCTGGGACTAGCGGGAGTTATCTACAATGAGCAGTTCTTC
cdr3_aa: CASSFLGLAGVIYNEQFF

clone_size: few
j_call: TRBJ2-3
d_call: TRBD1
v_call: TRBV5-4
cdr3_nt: TGTGCCAGCAGTCTCGACAGGGTCTGGGATACGCAGTATTTT
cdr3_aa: CASSLDRVWDTQYF

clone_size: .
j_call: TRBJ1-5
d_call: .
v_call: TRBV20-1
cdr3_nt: TGCAGTGCTTCCACCGGGCCTCGGGATCAGCCCCAGCATTTT
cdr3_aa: CSASTGPRDQPQHF

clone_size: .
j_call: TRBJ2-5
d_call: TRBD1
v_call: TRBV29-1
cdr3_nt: TGCAGCGTTACGACAGGGGTCGCGGAGACCCAGTACTTC
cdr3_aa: CSVTTGVAETQYF

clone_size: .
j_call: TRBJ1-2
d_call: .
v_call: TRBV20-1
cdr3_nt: TGCAGTACTGTGGGGTTACAGGTGGCGCCTTATGGCTACACCTTC
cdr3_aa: CSTVGLQVAPYGYTF

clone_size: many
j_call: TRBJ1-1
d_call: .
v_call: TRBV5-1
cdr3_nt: TGCGCCAGCAGCTTGGCATCAGAGAACACTGAAGCTTTCTTT
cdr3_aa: CASSLASENTEAFF

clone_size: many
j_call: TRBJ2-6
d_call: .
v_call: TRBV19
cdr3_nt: TGTGCCAGTAGTATAGTTGCCTCTGGGGCCAACGTCCTGACTTTC
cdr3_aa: CASSIVASGANVLTF

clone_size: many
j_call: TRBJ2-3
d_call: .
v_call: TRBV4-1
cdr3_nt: TGCGCCAGCAGCCAAGATACCCCTAAGGGTACGCAGTATTTT
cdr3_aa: CASSQDTPKGTQYF

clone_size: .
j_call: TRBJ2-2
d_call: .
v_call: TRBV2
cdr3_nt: TGTGCCAGCAGTGTTACAGTGGGCGGGGAGCTGTTTTTT
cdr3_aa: CASSVTVGGELFF

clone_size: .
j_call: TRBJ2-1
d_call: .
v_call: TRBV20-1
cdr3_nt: TGCAGTGCTTTCCGGGACACCCAGGACAATGAGCAGTTCTTC
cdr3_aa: CSAFRDTQDNEQFF

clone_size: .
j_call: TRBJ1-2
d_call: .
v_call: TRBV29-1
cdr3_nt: TGCAGCGTTGAGCGGACGGCAAACACCTTC
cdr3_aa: CSVERTANTF